This is a list of T cell receptor beta chains from one sample in a study of blood T cells in healthy people across ages. Each CDR3 protein gets one entry after TCRdb re-called the 5' RACE reads with MiXCR. The data contain some 890,000 distinct CDR3 sequences, just under 30% of them singletons. These data were also filed under a second study, of T cells of mothers and their children.

Sequenced: blood. The origin of the receptors is a woman aged 35 to 49 in good health. CDR3s include the opening cysteine and the closing phenylalanine or tryptophan. Fields, in order: clone size, D gene, J gene, V gene, CDR3 DNA, CDR3 protein. D genes are given only for firm matches. Rows give clone size only sometimes, using once, few, many, or a class for an expanded clone.

abundance: many
d_gene: NA
j_gene: TRBJ2-6
v_gene: TRBV5-6
CDR3nt: TGTGCCAGCAGCCCGCCTGACCGTTCTGGGGCCAACGTCCTGACTTTC
CDR3aa: CASSPPDRSGANVLTF

abundance: many
d_gene: NA
j_gene: TRBJ1-4
v_gene: TRBV4-3
CDR3nt: TGCGCCAGCAGCCAAGAGGTCGGGGCCAAAAAACTGTTTTTT
CDR3aa: CASSQEVGAKKLFF

abundance: few
d_gene: TRBD1
j_gene: TRBJ1-4
v_gene: TRBV12-3/TRBV12-4
CDR3nt: TGTGCCAGCAGCAGGACAGGGTCAACTAATGAAAAACTGTTTTTT
CDR3aa: CASSRTGSTNEKLFF

abundance: few
d_gene: NA
j_gene: TRBJ1-4
v_gene: TRBV7-2
CDR3nt: TGTGCCAGCAGCTTTAATGGGGCACAGGGAGGAGAAAAACTGTTTTTT
CDR3aa: CASSFNGAQGGEKLFF

abundance: NA
d_gene: NA
j_gene: TRBJ1-5
v_gene: TRBV5-1
CDR3nt: TGCGCCAGCAGCTTGGCAGGGATGAATCAGCCCCAGCATTTT
CDR3aa: CASSLAGMNQPQHF

abundance: NA
d_gene: NA
j_gene: TRBJ1-2
v_gene: TRBV5-6
CDR3nt: TGTGTCAGCAGCTTGGTGGCGCGGGGCGCAGGGTATGGCTACACCTTC
CDR3aa: CVSSLVARGAGYGYTF

abundance: NA
d_gene: NA
j_gene: TRBJ2-2
v_gene: TRBV7-2
CDR3nt: TGTGCCAGCAGCTTATGGACCGACACCGGGGAGCTGTTTTTT
CDR3aa: CASSLWTDTGELFF

abundance: few
d_gene: NA
j_gene: TRBJ2-5
v_gene: TRBV20-1
CDR3nt: TGCAGTGCGGACGAGAGGGGGGAGACCCAGTACTTC
CDR3aa: CSADERGETQYF

abundance: NA
d_gene: NA
j_gene: TRBJ1-1
v_gene: TRBV20-1
CDR3nt: TGCAGTGCTAGAGTAGGTGGGCAGGTGAACACTGAAGCTTTCTTT
CDR3aa: CSARVGGQVNTEAFF

abundance: NA
d_gene: NA
j_gene: TRBJ1-1
v_gene: TRBV24-1
CDR3nt: TGTGCCACCAGGGGCGAGAGTCGCGACACTGAAGCTTTCTTT
CDR3aa: CATRGESRDTEAFF

abundance: NA
d_gene: NA
j_gene: TRBJ1-1
v_gene: TRBV2
CDR3nt: TGTGCCAGCAGGCCAGGGGAAAACACTGAAGCTTTCTTT
CDR3aa: CASRPGENTEAFF

abundance: few
d_gene: NA
j_gene: TRBJ1-1
v_gene: TRBV6-6
CDR3nt: TGTGCCAGCATGGCAGCCTCGAACACTGAAGCTTTCTTT
CDR3aa: CASMAASNTEAFF

abundance: many
d_gene: NA
j_gene: TRBJ2-7
v_gene: TRBV7-2
CDR3nt: TGTGCCAGCAGCTGGGTTGGCGGGGAGCAGTACTTC
CDR3aa: CASSWVGGEQYF

abundance: many
d_gene: NA
j_gene: TRBJ2-7
v_gene: TRBV7-2
CDR3nt: TGTGCCAGCAGCTTAACCTACGAGCAGTACTTC
CDR3aa: CASSLTYEQYF

abundance: few
d_gene: TRBD1
j_gene: TRBJ1-4
v_gene: TRBV12-3/TRBV12-4
CDR3nt: TGTGCCAGCAGCTTTCGCTCGACAGGGCTTCATCCCGGAGGTAATGAAAAACTGTTTTTT
CDR3aa: CASSFRSTGLHPGGNEKLFF

abundance: few
d_gene: NA
j_gene: TRBJ1-1
v_gene: TRBV7-2
CDR3nt: TGTGCCAGCAGCTCAGGTACAGCATTGAACACTGAAGCTTTCTTT
CDR3aa: CASSSGTALNTEAFF

abundance: NA
d_gene: NA
j_gene: TRBJ2-7
v_gene: TRBV28
CDR3nt: TGTGCCAGCAGTTACCCTTGGGGAAGTTCCTACGAGCAGTACTTC
CDR3aa: CASSYPWGSSYEQYF

abundance: NA
d_gene: NA
j_gene: TRBJ1-1
v_gene: TRBV12-3/TRBV12-4
CDR3nt: TGTGCCAGCAGTTTATGGGAAGGGGTCACTGAAGCTTTCTTT
CDR3aa: CASSLWEGVTEAFF

abundance: many
d_gene: NA
j_gene: TRBJ2-2
v_gene: TRBV5-1
CDR3nt: TGCGCCAGCAGTACGAACACCGGGGAGCTGTTTTTT
CDR3aa: CASSTNTGELFF

abundance: few
d_gene: TRBD1
j_gene: TRBJ1-2
v_gene: TRBV20-1
CDR3nt: TGCAGTGCTAGAGACCGGACAGGTCTCTCGCGCTATGGCTACACCTTC
CDR3aa: CSARDRTGLSRYGYTF

abundance: many
d_gene: TRBD1
j_gene: TRBJ2-1
v_gene: TRBV7-2
CDR3nt: TGTGCCAGCAGCCTCCGGGACAGGGGGTCTCCTGAGCAGTTCTTC
CDR3aa: CASSLRDRGSPEQFF

abundance: NA
d_gene: NA
j_gene: TRBJ1-2
v_gene: TRBV10-3
CDR3nt: TGTGCCATCAGTGAGTTAATATGGCAGTCTGGCGACGGCTACACCTTC
CDR3aa: CAISELIWQSGDGYTF

abundance: NA
d_gene: NA
j_gene: TRBJ1-2
v_gene: TRBV28
CDR3nt: TGTGCCGGCAGTTCTGCTAACTATGGCTACACCTTC
CDR3aa: CAGSSANYGYTF

abundance: many
d_gene: NA
j_gene: TRBJ2-5
v_gene: TRBV20-1
CDR3nt: TGCAGTGCTAGATACCGGGCTCAAGAGACCCAGTACTTC
CDR3aa: CSARYRAQETQYF

abundance: few
d_gene: TRBD1
j_gene: TRBJ1-2
v_gene: TRBV10-3
CDR3nt: TGTGCCATCAGAAAACCGGGACAGGGGGCTCTCACCTTC
CDR3aa: CAIRKPGQGALTF

abundance: few
d_gene: NA
j_gene: TRBJ2-1
v_gene: TRBV20-1
CDR3nt: TGCAGTGCTAGGTTTGACAATGAGCAGTTCTTC
CDR3aa: CSARFDNEQFF

abundance: many
d_gene: TRBD1
j_gene: TRBJ2-5
v_gene: TRBV5-5
CDR3nt: TGTGCCAGCAGCTGGGGGACAGGCTTTGAGACCCAGTACTTC
CDR3aa: CASSWGTGFETQYF

abundance: NA
d_gene: TRBD1
j_gene: TRBJ1-1
v_gene: TRBV15
CDR3nt: TGTGCCACCAGCAGAGGACCCCAGGGGGGAAACACTGAAGCTTTCTTT
CDR3aa: CATSRGPQGGNTEAFF

abundance: few
d_gene: NA
j_gene: TRBJ2-1
v_gene: TRBV5-1
CDR3nt: TGCGCCAGCAGCCCCGATCGGAAAGTGGATGAGCAGTTCTTC
CDR3aa: CASSPDRKVDEQFF

abundance: NA
d_gene: NA
j_gene: TRBJ2-7
v_gene: TRBV7-9
CDR3nt: TGTGCCAGCAGCTTAGCGGGACAACGCTACGAGCAGTACTTC
CDR3aa: CASSLAGQRYEQYF

abundance: NA
d_gene: NA
j_gene: TRBJ1-2
v_gene: TRBV20-1
CDR3nt: TGCAGTGCTAAGGTCCGCCAGGATGGCTACACCTTC
CDR3aa: CSAKVRQDGYTF

abundance: NA
d_gene: TRBD2
j_gene: TRBJ2-4
v_gene: TRBV7-9
CDR3nt: TGTGCCAGCAGCCCCTCTAGCGGGGGGTCCTGGAATGAGCAGTACTTC
CDR3aa: CASSPSSGGSWNEQYF

abundance: few
d_gene: TRBD1
j_gene: TRBJ1-2
v_gene: TRBV6-5
CDR3nt: TGTGCCAGCAATCAGGGGGGTTGGGGCTATGGCTACACCTTC
CDR3aa: CASNQGGWGYGYTF

abundance: NA
d_gene: NA
j_gene: TRBJ2-5
v_gene: TRBV20-1
CDR3nt: TGCAGTGCTAGAGAAGATATCGGGACCCAGTACTTC
CDR3aa: CSAREDIGTQYF

abundance: few
d_gene: NA
j_gene: TRBJ2-7
v_gene: TRBV6-5
CDR3nt: TGTGCCAGCAAATTGGGGGGAGCAGGTTTCTCCTACGAGCAGTACTTC
CDR3aa: CASKLGGAGFSYEQYF

abundance: NA
d_gene: NA
j_gene: TRBJ1-1
v_gene: TRBV19
CDR3nt: TGTGCCAGCAATTCTATAGGGGACACCGGGCGCACTGAAGCTTTCTTT
CDR3aa: CASNSIGDTGRTEAFF

abundance: few
d_gene: NA
j_gene: TRBJ2-7
v_gene: TRBV5-8
CDR3nt: TGTGCCAGCAGCGTTTTCAAAGGCATGACCTCCTACGAGCAGTACTTC
CDR3aa: CASSVFKGMTSYEQYF

abundance: many
d_gene: NA
j_gene: TRBJ2-6
v_gene: TRBV20-1
CDR3nt: TGCAGTGCTAGCGATGACTCTGGGGCCAACGTCCTGACTTTC
CDR3aa: CSASDDSGANVLTF

abundance: few
d_gene: NA
j_gene: TRBJ2-7
v_gene: TRBV29-1
CDR3nt: TGCAGCGCTGAGGGGGACATTTCCGAGCAGTACTTC
CDR3aa: CSAEGDISEQYF

abundance: many
d_gene: TRBD2
j_gene: TRBJ2-5
v_gene: TRBV4-1
CDR3nt: TGCGCCAGCAGTCCAGAACTAGCGGGGAACCAAGAGACCCAGTACTTC
CDR3aa: CASSPELAGNQETQYF

abundance: NA
d_gene: TRBD2
j_gene: TRBJ2-5
v_gene: TRBV27
CDR3nt: TGTGCCAGCAGTTCCGCACTAGCGGGGGGGCAAGAGACCCAGTACTTC
CDR3aa: CASSSALAGGQETQYF

abundance: NA
d_gene: NA
j_gene: TRBJ2-1
v_gene: TRBV29-1
CDR3nt: TGCAGCGTCGTCAGACTTACCTCCTACAATGAGCAGTTCTTC
CDR3aa: CSVVRLTSYNEQFF